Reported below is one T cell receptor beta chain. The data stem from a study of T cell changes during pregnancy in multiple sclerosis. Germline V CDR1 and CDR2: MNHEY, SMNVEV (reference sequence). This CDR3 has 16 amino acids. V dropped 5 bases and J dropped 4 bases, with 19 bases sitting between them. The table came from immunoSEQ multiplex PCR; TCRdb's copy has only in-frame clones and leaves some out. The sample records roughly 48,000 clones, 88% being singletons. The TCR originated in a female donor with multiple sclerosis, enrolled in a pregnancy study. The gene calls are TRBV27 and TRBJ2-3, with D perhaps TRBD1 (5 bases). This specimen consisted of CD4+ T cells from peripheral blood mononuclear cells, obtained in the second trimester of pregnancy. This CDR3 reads CASSPQVGANADTQYF. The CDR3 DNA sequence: TGTGCCAGCAGTCCCCAGGTTGGGGCAAATGCAGATACGCAGTATTTT.